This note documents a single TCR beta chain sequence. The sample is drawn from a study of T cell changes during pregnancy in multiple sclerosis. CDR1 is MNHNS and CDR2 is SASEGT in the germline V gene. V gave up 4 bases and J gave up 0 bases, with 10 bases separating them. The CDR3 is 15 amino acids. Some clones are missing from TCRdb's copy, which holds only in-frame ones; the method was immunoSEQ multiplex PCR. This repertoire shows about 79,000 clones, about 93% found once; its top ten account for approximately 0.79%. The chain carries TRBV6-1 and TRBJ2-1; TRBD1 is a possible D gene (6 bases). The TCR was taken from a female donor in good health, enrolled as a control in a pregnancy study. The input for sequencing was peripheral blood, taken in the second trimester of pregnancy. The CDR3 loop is CASSVQGNSYNEQFF. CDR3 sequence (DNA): TGTGCCAGCAGTGTACAGGGTAACTCCTACAATGAGCAGTTCTTC.